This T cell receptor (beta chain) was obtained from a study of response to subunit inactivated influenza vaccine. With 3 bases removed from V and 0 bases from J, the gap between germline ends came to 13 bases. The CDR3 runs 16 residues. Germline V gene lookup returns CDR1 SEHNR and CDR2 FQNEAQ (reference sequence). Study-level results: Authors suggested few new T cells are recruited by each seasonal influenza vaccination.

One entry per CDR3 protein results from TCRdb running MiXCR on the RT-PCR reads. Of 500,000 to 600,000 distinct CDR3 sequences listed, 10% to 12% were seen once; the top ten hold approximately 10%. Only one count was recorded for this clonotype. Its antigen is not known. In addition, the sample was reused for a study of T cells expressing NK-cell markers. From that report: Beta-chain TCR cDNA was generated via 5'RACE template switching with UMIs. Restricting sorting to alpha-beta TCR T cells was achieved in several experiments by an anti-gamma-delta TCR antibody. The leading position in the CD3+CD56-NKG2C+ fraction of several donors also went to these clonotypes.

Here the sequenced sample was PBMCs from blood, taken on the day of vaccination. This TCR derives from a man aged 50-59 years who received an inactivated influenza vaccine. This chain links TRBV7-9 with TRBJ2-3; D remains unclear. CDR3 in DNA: TGTGCCAGCAGCTTGGACCCCACGGCCAGCACAGATACGCAGTATTTT. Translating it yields CASSLDPTASTDTQYF. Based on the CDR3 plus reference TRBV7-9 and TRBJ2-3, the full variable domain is DTGVSQNPRHKITKRGQNVTFRCDPISEHNRLYWYRQTLGQGPEFLTYFQNEAQLEKSRLLSDRFSAERPKGSFSTLEIQRTEQGDSAMYLCASSLDPTASTDTQYFGPGTRLTVL.